Shown below are 17 T cell receptor beta chains from a single sample sequenced in a study of CD8 T cells in Susac syndrome. Reverse transcription used 0.5 to 1 ug RNA and random hexamers. TCRdb re-derived calls from the immunoSEQ multiplex PCR reads in MiXCR, one entry per CDR3 protein. The repertoire consists of some 150,000 distinct CDR3 sequences, with roughly 96% occurring once and the leading ten covering about 0.17%. Sequencing was performed on CD4+ T cells from PBMCs. The receptors were gathered from a human donor with Susac syndrome.

V usage is TRBV5-4 and J usage is TRBJ2-1, with 10 nucleotides matching TRBD2. The CDR3 spans 16 residues. V dropped 3 bases and J dropped 3; count of bases not matched to a gene: 6. The germline CDR1 and CDR2 sequences are SGHNT and YYREEE (reference sequence). Here the CDR3 reads CASSSSGGALYNEQFF. The CDR3 DNA is TGTGCCAGCAGCTCGAGCGGGGGGGCCCTCTACAATGAGCAGTTCTTC.

This clonotype appeared once. V and J are TRBV3-1 and TRBJ2-7; D ambiguous. The germline V and J ends were trimmed by 3 bases and 3 bases, with 9 bases remaining between them. Germline CDR1 is LGHDT and CDR2 is YNNKEL (reference sequence). The CDR3 sequence is 13 residues long. The CDR3 here is CASSHPDGYEQYF. The CDR3 bases are TGTGCCAGCAGCCATCCGGACGGCTACGAGCAGTACTTC.

The chain carries TRBV12-3 or TRBV12-4 and TRBJ2-5, with D maybe TRBD2 (6 bases). Trimming pared 8 bases from V and 0 bases from J, leaving 10 bases between. The CDR3 runs to 13 residues. CDR3 bases: TGTGCCAGCTTTGGCGGGGACCAAGAGACCCAGTACTTC. Translating gives CASFGGDQETQYF.

The chain carries TRBV13 and TRBJ2-1, with a tentative D call TRBD1 (6 bases). Germline loops: CDR1 PRHDT, CDR2 FYEKMQ (reference sequence). The CDR3 loop spans 14 amino acids. Trimming cost V 5 bases and J 2 bases, with 10 bases left between them. The CDR3 spells CASSIRTAYNEQFF. Here the CDR3 DNA reads TGTGCCAGCAGCATTCGGACAGCCTACAATGAGCAGTTCTTC.

This clonotype was found once. The chain uses TRBV12-3 or TRBV12-4 and TRBJ2-1, with 9 bases identical to TRBD1. This CDR3 has 13 amino acids. The V and J ends lost 7 bases and 10 bases, in that order; junction bases with no gene match: 8. The CDR3 DNA reads TGTGCCAGCACCGGACAGGGGCAGGGAGAGCAGTTCTTC. Protein sequence: CASTGQGQGEQFF.

The chain recombines TRBV3-1 with TRBJ2-5; weak D call: TRBD2 (6 bases). The CDR3 covers 15 residues. The germline gives CDR1 LGHDT, CDR2 YNNKEL (reference sequence). Trimming left V 4 bases short and J 5 bases short, with 17 bases between. DNA for the CDR3: TGTGCCAGCAGCCTCGGGGGATCGCAACCGGAGACCCAGTACTTC. Encoded protein: CASSLGGSQPETQYF.

The chain recombines TRBV5-1 with TRBJ1-2; possibly TRBD1 for D (6 bases). Germline CDR1 and CDR2: SGHRS and YFSETQ. Trimming removed 2 bases at V and 6 bases at J, with 8 bases between. The CDR3 is made up of 12 amino acids. DNA for the CDR3: TGCGCCAGCAGCTTTACAGGGCATGGCTACACCTTC. As protein: CASSFTGHGYTF.

The chain carries TRBV12-3 or TRBV12-4 and TRBJ2-7, with 8 bases identical to TRBD1. The CDR3 spans 15 residues. The V and J ends lost 5 bases and 0 bases, in that order; junction bases with no gene match: 6. The CDR3 sequence is CASSPRTGSSYEQYF. DNA of the CDR3: TGTGCCAGCAGTCCTAGGACAGGGAGCTCCTACGAGCAGTACTTC.

The rearrangement links TRBV7-9 to TRBJ2-5; 7 bases align to TRBD2. This CDR3 has 15 residues. The trim removed 1 base at V and 2 bases at J, leaving 4 bases unmatched. The germline V gene encodes CDR1 SEHNR and CDR2 FQNEAQ (reference sequence). CDR3 in amino acids: CASSLEGSGQETQYF. CDR3 DNA: TGTGCCAGCAGCTTAGAAGGTAGCGGGCAAGAGACCCAGTACTTC.

The genes are TRBV3-1 and TRBJ2-5, with TRBD2 matching 8 bases. This CDR3 comprises 16 residues. Unmatched junction bases numbered 7, after V lost 4 bases and J lost 0 bases. Looked up from germline, CDR1 is LGHDT and CDR2 is YNNKEL (reference sequence). The CDR3 sequence is CASSRGTRVYQETQYF. The CDR3 DNA is TGTGCCAGCAGCCGGGGGACTAGAGTGTACCAAGAGACCCAGTACTTC.

V usage is TRBV20-1 and J usage is TRBJ1-2; 9 nucleotides match TRBD1. CDR3 size: 13 residues. Trimming cost V 5 bases and J 8 bases; bases outside gene matches: 9. The V gene's germline CDR1 is DFQATT and CDR2 SNEGSKA (reference sequence). The CDR3 DNA is TGCAGTGCTGCAGGGACAGGGACTTCCGGCTACACCTTC. Translated, it gives CSAAGTGTSGYTF.

This clonotype has more than one count but fewer than ten. The chain has TRBV6-1 and TRBJ1-5, with 9 bases lining up with TRBD1. V trimming: 7 bases; J trimming: 4 bases; junction bases outside the gene matches: 5. The CDR3 is 14 amino acids. In germline, CDR1 is MNHNS, CDR2 SASEGT. The DNA of the CDR3 is TGTGCCAGCATGGGACAGGGCCTGAATCAGCCCCAGCATTTT. Protein product: CASMGQGLNQPQHF.

The chain links TRBV5-4 to TRBJ1-1; D is uncertain. CDR3 length: 13 amino acids. Germline V gene lookup returns CDR1 SGHNT and CDR2 YYREEE (reference sequence). Trimming cost V 0 bases and J 1 base, with 4 bases left between them. The CDR3 region has the DNA TGTGCCAGCAGCTTGGATGAGAACACTGAAGCTTTCTTT. Protein: CASSLDENTEAFF.

The rearrangement links TRBV9 to TRBJ2-1, with 7 bases that match TRBD2. Germline V gene data show CDR1 as SGDLS and CDR2 as YYNGEE. J gave up 5 bases and V 0 bases, and 2 bases lay outside the gene matches. This CDR3 spans 14 amino acids. The CDR3 nucleotides read TGTGCCAGCAGCGTAGGACTAGCTCACAATGAGCAGTTCTTC. This translates into CASSVGLAHNEQFF.

The V and J genes are TRBV6-5 and TRBJ1-1, with no clear D. Germline V gene sequence: CDR1 MNHEY, CDR2 SVGAGI. Trimming removed 2 bases at V and 6 bases at J, with 13 bases between. CDR3 length: 14 residues. CDR3 in DNA: TGTGCCAGCAGTTACCTGGGGTGGGAGGCTGAAGCTTTCTTT. It codes for CASSYLGWEAEAFF.

V is TRBV7-7 and J is TRBJ2-3, with 10 bases that match TRBD2. Germline values: CDR1 SSHAT, CDR2 FNYEAQ (reference sequence). The CDR3 runs 15 residues. With V trimmed by 5 bases and J by 3 bases, 5 bases remained unmatched. For the CDR3, the DNA is TGTGCCAGCAGCAGTCTAGCGGGGGCTACAGATACGCAGTATTTT. This codes for CASSSLAGATDTQYF. Variable domain in full (rest from reference TRBV7-7 and TRBJ2-3): GAGVSQSPRYKVTKRGQDVTLRCDPISSHATLYWYQQALGQGPEFLTYFNYEAQPDKSGLPSDRFSAERPEGSISTLTIQRTEQRDSAMYRCASSSLAGATDTQYFGPGTRLTVL.

The chain recombines TRBV9 with TRBJ2-3, with 7 bases identical to TRBD1. The CDR3 consists of 15 residues. The V gene's germline CDR1 is SGDLS and CDR2 YYNGEE. The V segment lost 2 bases and the J segment 3 bases; nucleotides outside the gene matches: 6. CDR3 bases: TGTGCCAGCAGCGTGGGGCAGGGGGTGACAGATACGCAGTATTTT. It specifies CASSVGQGVTDTQYF.